This T cell receptor (beta chain) is from a study of shared clonotypes between healthy human individuals. Study results and caveats: Compared with clonotypes that all four donors shared, non-shared clonotypes had lower generation probabilities.

Here immunoSEQ multiplex PCR was the method, and the copy in TCRdb shows in-frame clones only, minus some. The repertoire consists of roughly 2.5 million clones, with more than 80% occurring once and the leading ten covering around 0.14%. To note about this clone: Its specificity is not known.

The sample consisted of naive CD4+ T cells sorted from blood. The subset: CD45RA+ positively selected. The clonotype comes from a man aged 18 to 29 in good health.

The CDR3 DNA is TGTGCCAGCAGCTTACCCGCCGATTATAATTCACCCCTCCACTTT. This gives the protein CASSLPADYNSPLHF. This chain uses TRBV11-2 with TRBJ1-6; D not resolved. The length of the CDR3 is 15 residues. V was clipped by 2 bases and J by 4 bases, with 9 bases between them. Germline values: CDR1 SGHAT, CDR2 FQNNGV.